The 14 T cell receptor beta chains listed next were all sequenced from one sample in a study of T cells after yellow fever vaccination. TCRdb re-analysed the 5' RACE reads in MiXCR, keeping a single row per CDR3 protein. The sample comprises a few hundred thousand distinct CDR3 sequences, around 10% of which are singletons, and less than 20% rests with the top ten. The material sequenced was PBMCs, taken on the day of the first yellow fever vaccination. The receptors shown here come from a man younger than 35 who received the YFV17D yellow fever vaccine.

The gene calls are TRBV7-9 and TRBJ1-1; TRBD1 might be the D (5 bases). There are 15 residues in the CDR3. Germline V gives CDR1 SEHNR, CDR2 FQNEAQ (reference sequence). Trimming removed 5 bases at V and 2 bases at J, with 15 bases between. The DNA for the CDR3 is TGTGCCAGCAGCCAGCCCCAGGGAACCAACACTGAAGCTTTCTTT. Translating gives CASSQPQGTNTEAFF. Full variable domain (missing parts from reference TRBV7-9 and TRBJ1-1): DTGVSQNPRHKITKRGQNVTFRCDPISEHNRLYWYRQTLGQGPEFLTYFQNEAQLEKSRLLSDRFSAERPKGSFSTLEIQRTEQGDSAMYLCASSQPQGTNTEAFFGQGTRLTVV.

This clonotype was detected ten times or more. V gene TRBV12-3 or TRBV12-4 combines with J gene TRBJ1-1; D gene uncertain. The CDR3 is made up of 10 amino acids. Trimming stripped 6 bases from V and 5 bases from J, with 4 bases between. CDR3 loop: CASSRTEAFF. DNA of the CDR3: TGTGCCAGCAGCCGTACTGAAGCTTTCTTT.

The chain couples TRBV6-1 to TRBJ1-1; D not certain. In germline, CDR1 is MNHNS, CDR2 SASEGT. This CDR3 is built from 13 residues. Trimming cost V 6 bases and J 1 base, with 9 bases left between them. CDR3 residues: CASRQITNTEAFF. The CDR3 DNA sequence: TGTGCCAGCAGACAAATTACGAACACTGAAGCTTTCTTT.

The chain combines TRBV12-3 or TRBV12-4 with TRBJ2-6, with a tentative D call TRBD1 (6 bases). This CDR3 spans 18 amino acids. Trimming took 3 bases from V and 1 from J, leaving 16 bases between them. CDR3 in amino acids: CASSFFGRGISGANVLTF. DNA of the CDR3: TGTGCCAGCAGTTTTTTCGGCAGGGGCATTTCTGGGGCCAACGTCCTGACTTTC.

Many counts were recorded for this clonotype. The chain uses TRBV7-2 and TRBJ2-7; 8 nucleotides line up with TRBD1. The CDR3 is made up of 14 amino acids. Germline-derived CDR1 and CDR2 are SGHTA and FQGNSA. V lost 1 base and J lost 9; bases outside the gene matches: 8. Here the CDR3 reads CASSLVTGATGQYF. In nucleotides, the CDR3 is TGTGCCAGCAGCTTAGTGACAGGGGCCACGGGGCAGTACTTC.

The J gene is TRBJ2-7, the V gene TRBV28; D might be TRBD2 (5 bases). The CDR3 spans 14 residues. Germline CDR1 and CDR2: MDHEN and SYDVKM. V was trimmed by 3 bases and J by 6 bases, leaving 15 bases between them. The CDR3 DNA follows: TGTGCCAGCAGTTTTGGGAGTCCCGCTGGCGAGCAGTACGTC. Protein sequence: CASSFGSPAGEQYV.

This chain uses TRBV6-5 with TRBJ2-1, with TRBD1 matching over 9 bases. V shed 4 bases and J 7 bases; nucleotides not matched to a gene: 5. CDR3 length: 14 amino acids. Germline V gene lookup returns CDR1 MNHEY and CDR2 SVGAGI. The CDR3 sequence is CASSSDRGRNEQFF. CDR3 nucleotides: TGTGCCAGCAGTTCGGACAGGGGCCGAAATGAGCAGTTCTTC.

This clonotype has a handful of counts. This chain uses TRBV2 with TRBJ2-7; D is possibly TRBD2 (5 bases). The CDR3 totals 13 residues. The V gene's germline CDR1 is SNHLY and CDR2 FYNNEI. Trimming took off 3 bases at V and 5 bases at J, with 11 bases between the two ends. CDR3 sequence (DNA): TGTGCCAGCAGTGATGAGGGCCGGGACGAGCAGTACGTC. This translates into CASSDEGRDEQYV.

The CDR3 loop reads CAWKRGELFF. CDR3 bases: TGTGCCTGGAAAAGAGGGGAGCTGTTTTTT. The rearrangement links TRBV30 to TRBJ2-2; no firm D call. Trimming took 4 bases from V and 8 from J, leaving 5 bases between them. There are 10 residues in the CDR3. CDR1 and CDR2 (germline): GTSNPN, SVGIG (reference sequence).

This clonotype was detected a few times. The chain employs TRBV29-1 and TRBJ1-2, with 7 bases identical to TRBD1. The V and J ends lost 4 bases and 8 bases, in that order; junction bases with no gene match: 13. Germline loops: CDR1 SQVTM, CDR2 ANQGSEA. The CDR3 has 14 residues. CDR3 amino acids: CSVGPPRGMRGYTF. The CDR3 DNA reads as TGCAGCGTTGGCCCCCCCAGGGGGATGAGAGGCTACACCTTC.

CDR3 sequence (DNA): TGTGCCTGGGGTCACAGCAATGAGCAGTTCTTC. Protein: CAWGHSNEQFF. The chain employs TRBV30 and TRBJ2-1, with no clear D. Trimming took off 5 bases at V and 6 bases at J, with 8 bases between the two ends. This CDR3 spans 11 amino acids. Germline CDR1 and CDR2: GTSNPN and SVGIG (reference sequence).

The chain combines TRBV6-2 or TRBV6-3 with TRBJ2-3, with 11 bases identical to TRBD2. CDR3 length: 16 amino acids. Germline loops: CDR1 MNHEY, CDR2 SVGEGT. The junction had 9 bases not matched to a gene; V was cut back by 6 bases and J by 4 bases. CDR3 loop: CASSSRLAGRSDTQYF. The CDR3 DNA is TGTGCCAGCAGCTCACGACTAGCGGGGCGCTCAGATACGCAGTATTTT.

The chain recombines TRBV6-2 or TRBV6-3 with TRBJ2-7; D is unclear. The V gene's germline CDR1 is MNHEY and CDR2 SVGEGT. V lost 6 bases and J 0 bases, leaving 9 bases between the germline ends. The CDR3 spans 13 residues. This chain's CDR3 is CASSQGYSYEQYV. The DNA for the CDR3 is TGTGCCAGCAGCCAAGGATACTCCTACGAGCAGTACGTC.

This clonotype was detected ten times or more. The chain couples TRBV6-2 or TRBV6-3 to TRBJ2-1; D is uncertain. The CDR3 sequence is 18 residues long. V shed 1 base and J shed 0 bases, with 16 bases lying between them. Germline V gives CDR1 MNHEY, CDR2 SVGEGT. The chain's CDR3 is CASSYWSVLTSSYNEQFF. CDR3 sequence (DNA): TGTGCCAGCAGTTACTGGAGCGTACTAACAAGCTCCTACAATGAGCAGTTCTTC.